The clone carrying this TCR beta chain has at least ten counts. Its specificity is unknown. The authors built TCR beta libraries using iRepertoire HTBI primers and Arm-PCR of CDR3 regions. In the original analysis: Looking across samples, the authors found approximately 60 TRBV and 13 to 15 TRBJ segments. TCRdb re-called the multiplex PCR reads through MiXCR, storing one row per CDR3 protein. TCRdb, not the original authors, processed these V and J calls. The data show about 560,000 distinct CDR3 sequences, with about 16% seen just once and around 13% held by the top ten. Documented time point: newly diagnosed GD, antithyroid drugs for less than 3 months. PBMCs provided the RNA from which the TCR library was made. CDR3 length: 12 amino acids. The V gene's germline CDR1 is GTSNPN and CDR2 SVGIG (reference sequence). The V end was cut by 4 bases, the J end by 8 bases, with 14 bases between. The sample belongs to a study of regulatory T cells in long-lasting Graves disease.

Whole-study results and caveats: Repertoires from persistent disease leaned toward TRBV28, TRBJ1-2 and TRBJ2-5. Those with persistent disease had in common more public clonotypes (about 3,000) than new patients (around 910).

This same sample was also part of a study on T cells in Graves' hyperthyroidism and ophthalmopathy. As reported in that work: In blood, most of the thyroid clonotypes expanded above 0.001 were also present.

The chain employs TRBV30 and TRBJ1-2, with D possibly being TRBD1 (5 bases). Sequenced here: peripheral blood mononuclear cells (PBMCs), sampled at new diagnosis, from a patient treated with antithyroid drugs. The receptor's source is a man aged 18 to 30 with Graves disease. The DNA of the CDR3 is TGTGCCTGGATCAGGGAGAGTTGGGGCTACACCTTC. Protein product: CAWIRESWGYTF.